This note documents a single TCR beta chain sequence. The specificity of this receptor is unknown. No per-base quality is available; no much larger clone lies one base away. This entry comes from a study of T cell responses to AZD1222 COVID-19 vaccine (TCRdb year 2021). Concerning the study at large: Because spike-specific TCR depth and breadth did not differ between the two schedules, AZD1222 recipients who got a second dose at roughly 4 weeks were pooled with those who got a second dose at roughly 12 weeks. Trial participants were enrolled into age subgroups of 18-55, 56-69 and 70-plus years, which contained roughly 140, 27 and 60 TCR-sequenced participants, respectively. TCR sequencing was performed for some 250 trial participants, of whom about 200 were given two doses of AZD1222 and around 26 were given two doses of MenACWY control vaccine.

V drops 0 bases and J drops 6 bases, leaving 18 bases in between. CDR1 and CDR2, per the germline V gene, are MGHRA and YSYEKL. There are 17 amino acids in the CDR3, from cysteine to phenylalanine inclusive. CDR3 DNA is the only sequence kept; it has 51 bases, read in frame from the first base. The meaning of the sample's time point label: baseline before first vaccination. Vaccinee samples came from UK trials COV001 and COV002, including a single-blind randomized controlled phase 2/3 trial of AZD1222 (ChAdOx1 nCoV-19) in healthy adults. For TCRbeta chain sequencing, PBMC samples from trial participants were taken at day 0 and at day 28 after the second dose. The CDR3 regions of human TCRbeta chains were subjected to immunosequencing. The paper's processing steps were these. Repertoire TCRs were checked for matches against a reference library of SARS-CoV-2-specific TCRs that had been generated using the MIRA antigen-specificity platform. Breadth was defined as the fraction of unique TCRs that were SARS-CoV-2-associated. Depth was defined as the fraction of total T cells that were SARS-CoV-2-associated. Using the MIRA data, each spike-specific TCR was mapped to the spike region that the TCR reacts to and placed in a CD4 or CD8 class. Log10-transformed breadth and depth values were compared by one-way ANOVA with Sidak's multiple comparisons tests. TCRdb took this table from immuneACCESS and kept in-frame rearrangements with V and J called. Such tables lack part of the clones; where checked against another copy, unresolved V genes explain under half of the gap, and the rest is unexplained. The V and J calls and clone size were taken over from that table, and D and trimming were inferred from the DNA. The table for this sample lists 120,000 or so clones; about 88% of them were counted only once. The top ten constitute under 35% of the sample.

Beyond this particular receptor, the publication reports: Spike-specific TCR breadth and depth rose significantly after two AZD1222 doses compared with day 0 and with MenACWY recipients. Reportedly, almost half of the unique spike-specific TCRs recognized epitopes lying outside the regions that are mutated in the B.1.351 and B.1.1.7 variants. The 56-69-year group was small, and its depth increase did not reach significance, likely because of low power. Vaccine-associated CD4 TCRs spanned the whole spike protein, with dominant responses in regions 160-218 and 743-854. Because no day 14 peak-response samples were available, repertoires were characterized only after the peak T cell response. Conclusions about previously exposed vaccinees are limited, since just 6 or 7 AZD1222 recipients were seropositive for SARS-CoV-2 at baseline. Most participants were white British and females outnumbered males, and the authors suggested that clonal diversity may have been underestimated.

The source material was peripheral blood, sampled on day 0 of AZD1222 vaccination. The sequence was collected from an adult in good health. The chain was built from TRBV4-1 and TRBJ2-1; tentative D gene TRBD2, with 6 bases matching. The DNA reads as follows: TGCGCCAGCAGCCAAGACCCCACTAGCACCTCCGGCAATGAGCAGTTCTTC. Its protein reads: CASSQDPTSTSGNEQFF.